A single sample is the source of the 15 T cell receptor beta chains below, sequenced in a study of cytomegalovirus exposure and HLA in healthy donors. 60 Vbeta and 13 Jbeta primers were used in PCR. Profiled with immunoSEQ multiplex PCR; TCRdb holds only in-frame clones, not every one. Of 90,000 to 150,000 clones in the sample, approximately 72% were seen once. Source material: PBMCs. Source of these receptors: a woman aged 40 to 55 in good health and CMV-seropositive.

The chain carries TRBV6-6 and TRBJ1-2; 7 positions agree with TRBD1. The CDR3 is 14 amino acids. V lost 7 bases and J lost 4; bases outside the gene matches: 9. Per the germline V gene, CDR1 is MNHNY and CDR2 is SVGAGI (reference sequence). The CDR3 region is CASTQDRYLYGYTF. CDR3 sequence (DNA): TGTGCCAGCACCCAGGACAGGTACCTCTATGGCTACACCTTC.

This clone came up a few times. The V call is TRBV6-5, the J call TRBJ1-5; perhaps TRBD1 as D (5 bases). The CDR3 has 14 amino acids. The germline V and J ends were trimmed by 5 bases and 0 bases, with 8 bases remaining between them. Germline V CDR1 and CDR2: MNHEY, SVGAGI. CDR3 bases: TGTGCCAGCAGTCCCGACAGTAGCAATCAGCCCCAGCATTTT. Its protein product is CASSPDSSNQPQHF.

V gene TRBV5-1 combines with J gene TRBJ1-1; no definite D call. CDR3 length: 14 residues. V lost 4 bases, J lost 0 bases, and 10 bases lay in between. Germline CDR1 SGHRS, CDR2 YFSETQ. CDR3 DNA sequence: TGCGCCAGCAGCCGCGACGGGATGAACACTGAAGCTTTCTTT. Its protein is CASSRDGMNTEAFF.

About this clone itself: It may be a read error: a sequence one base away is much more abundant. This chain links TRBV11-2 with TRBJ1-1; 7 nucleotides match TRBD1. Germline values: CDR1 SGHAT, CDR2 FQNNGV. The trim removed 4 bases at V and 3 bases at J, leaving 2 bases unmatched. The CDR3 sequence is 13 residues long. Here the CDR3 DNA reads TGTGCCAGCAGCTCCCAGGGGGACACTGAAGCTTTCTTT. Residues: CASSSQGDTEAFF. Complete variable domain (other parts from reference TRBV11-2 and TRBJ1-1): EAGVAQSPRYKIIEKRQSVAFWCNPISGHATLYWYQQILGQGPKLLIQFQNNGVVDDSQLPKDRFSAERLKGVDSTLKIQPAKLEDSAVYLCASSSQGDTEAFFGQGTRLTVV.

CDR3 residues: CASSLGADSYGYTF. The DNA for the CDR3 is TGTGCCAGCAGTTTAGGAGCGGATTCCTATGGCTACACCTTC. The chain is built from TRBV28 and TRBJ1-2; D gene unclear. V was trimmed by 2 bases and J by 4 bases, leaving 11 bases between them. The length of the CDR3 is 14 residues. The germline V gene has CDR1 MDHEN and CDR2 SYDVKM.

This clone was detected a few times. The rearrangement links TRBV5-6 to TRBJ2-2, with TRBD2 matching 11 bases. Trimming took 4 bases from V and 3 from J; bases not matched to a gene: 5. CDR1 and CDR2 from the germline V gene are SGHDT and YYEEEE. This CDR3 is 16 amino acids long. The CDR3 sequence is CASSPTSGGDTGELFF. The CDR3 coding sequence is TGTGCCAGCAGCCCAACTAGCGGGGGCGACACCGGGGAGCTGTTTTTT.

The chain couples TRBV7-9 to TRBJ2-7; no clear D. Germline V CDR1 and CDR2: SEHNR, FQNEAQ (reference sequence). Trimming removed 4 bases from V and 3 bases from J, with 4 bases in between. The CDR3 contains 11 residues. This chain's CDR3 is CASSSLYEQYF. The CDR3 DNA sequence: TGTGCCAGCAGCTCCCTCTACGAGCAGTACTTC.

This chain connects TRBV19 to TRBJ1-1; D remains ambiguous. Trimming pared 4 bases from V and 1 base from J, leaving 7 bases between. Germline values: CDR1 LNHDA, CDR2 SQIVND (reference sequence). The CDR3 length is 13 residues. The CDR3 protein is CASSNSWNTEAFF. Here the CDR3 DNA reads TGTGCCAGTAGTAATAGCTGGAACACTGAAGCTTTCTTT.

The chain combines TRBV2 with TRBJ1-3; unclear D gene. The V gene's germline CDR1 is SNHLY and CDR2 FYNNEI. V lost 5 bases to trimming and J lost 4 bases, with 6 bases between them. This CDR3 spans 12 amino acids. As DNA, the CDR3 is TGTGCCAGCAGTCCCCAAGGAAACACCATATATTTT. As protein: CASSPQGNTIYF.

The chain uses TRBV7-2 and TRBJ1-5; TRBD1 matches 7 bases. V shed 4 bases, J shed 9 bases, and the junction held 3 bases outside the gene matches. Germline-derived CDR1 and CDR2 are SGHTA and FQGNSA. The CDR3 has 12 residues. The CDR3 DNA sequence: TGTGCCAGCAGCTCAGGGGGATCGCCCCAGCATTTT. It codes for CASSSGGSPQHF.

CDR3 in amino acids: CASSPPAGQETQYF. The DNA of the CDR3 is TGTGCCAGCTCACCACCCGCGGGGCAAGAGACCCAGTACTTC. The chain couples TRBV18 to TRBJ2-5; D perhaps matches TRBD2 (6 bases). V dropped 0 bases and J dropped 2 bases, with 7 bases sitting between them. Germline CDR1 is KGHSH and CDR2 is LQKENI. CDR3 size: 14 residues.

This rearrangement joins TRBV7-3 to TRBJ2-7, with D perhaps matching TRBD2 (5 bases). The CDR3 runs 13 residues. Trimming shortened V by 3 bases and J by 3 bases, and 9 bases separated the two germline ends. Germline loops: CDR1 SGHTA, CDR2 FQGTGA. DNA for the CDR3: TGTGCCAGCAGCTTTGCGAGCGGCTACGAGCAGTACTTC. Its protein product is CASSFASGYEQYF.

This clone has a single count. The chain couples TRBV15 to TRBJ1-5; tentatively, D is TRBD1 (6 bases). The V gene lost 0 bases and the J gene lost 0 bases, with 6 bases spanning the gap. The germline V gene encodes CDR1 LNHNV and CDR2 YYDKDF (reference sequence). This CDR3 contains 15 residues. CDR3 region: CATSRDRGSNQPQHF. The CDR3 DNA sequence: TGTGCCACCAGCAGAGACAGGGGTAGCAATCAGCCCCAGCATTTT. Drawing the rest from reference TRBV15 and TRBJ1-5, the complete variable domain is DAMVIQNPRYQVTQFGKPVTLSCSQTLNHNVMYWYQQKSSQAPKLLFHYYDKDFNNEADTPDNFQSRRPNTSFCFLDIRSPGLGDTAMYLCATSRDRGSNQPQHFGDGTRLSIL.

The rearrangement joins TRBV4-3 to TRBJ1-1; D remains unclear. Looked up from germline, CDR1 is LGHNA and CDR2 is YSLEER. This CDR3 is 13 amino acids long. V lost 4 bases and J lost 5, with 11 bases in between. The CDR3, as DNA: TGCGCCAGCAGCCGGCAGTTTGATACTGAAGCTTTCTTT. Protein sequence: CASSRQFDTEAFF.

This chain joins TRBV4-3 and TRBJ2-1; the D gene is possibly TRBD2 (5 bases). V was shortened by 0 bases and J by 7 bases, with 7 bases between the two germline ends. This CDR3 is 13 amino acids long. Germline V gene data show CDR1 as LGHNA and CDR2 as YSLEER. CDR3 nucleotide sequence: TGCGCCAGCAGCCAAGAATCGGGGAATGAGCAGTTCTTC. Its protein is CASSQESGNEQFF.